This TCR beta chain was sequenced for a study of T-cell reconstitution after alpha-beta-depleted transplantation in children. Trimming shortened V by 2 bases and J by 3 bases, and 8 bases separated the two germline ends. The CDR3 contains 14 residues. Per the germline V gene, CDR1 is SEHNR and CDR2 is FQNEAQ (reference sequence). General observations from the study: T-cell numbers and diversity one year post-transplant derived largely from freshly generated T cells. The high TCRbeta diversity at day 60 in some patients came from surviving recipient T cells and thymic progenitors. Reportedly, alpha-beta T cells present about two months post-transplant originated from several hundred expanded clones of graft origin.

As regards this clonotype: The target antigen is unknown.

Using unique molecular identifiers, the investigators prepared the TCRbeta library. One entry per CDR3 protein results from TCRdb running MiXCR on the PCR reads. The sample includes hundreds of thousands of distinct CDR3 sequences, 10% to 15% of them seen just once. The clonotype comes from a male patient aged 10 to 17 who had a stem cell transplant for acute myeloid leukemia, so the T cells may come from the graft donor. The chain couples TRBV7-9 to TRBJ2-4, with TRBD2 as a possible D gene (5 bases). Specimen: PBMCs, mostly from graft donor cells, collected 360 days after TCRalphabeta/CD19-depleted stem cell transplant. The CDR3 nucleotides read TGTGCCAGCAGCTTATTTCGGGGCAAAAACATTCAGTACTTC. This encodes CASSLFRGKNIQYF. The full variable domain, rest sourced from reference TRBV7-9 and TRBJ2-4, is DTGVSQNPRHKITKRGQNVTFRCDPISEHNRLYWYRQTLGQGPEFLTYFQNEAQLEKSRLLSDRFSAERPKGSFSTLEIQRTEQGDSAMYLCASSLFRGKNIQYFGAGTRLSVL.